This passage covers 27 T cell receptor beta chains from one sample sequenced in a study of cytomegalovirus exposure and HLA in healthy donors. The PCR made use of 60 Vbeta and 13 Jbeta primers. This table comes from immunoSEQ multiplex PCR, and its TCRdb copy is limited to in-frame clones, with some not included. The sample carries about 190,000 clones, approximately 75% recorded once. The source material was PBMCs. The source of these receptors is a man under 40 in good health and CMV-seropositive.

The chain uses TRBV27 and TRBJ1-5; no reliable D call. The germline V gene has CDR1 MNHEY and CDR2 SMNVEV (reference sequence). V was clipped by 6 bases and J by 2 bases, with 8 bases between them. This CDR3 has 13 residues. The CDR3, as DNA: TGTGCCAGCAGGCTAGGTGGCAATCAGCCCCAGCATTTT. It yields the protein CASRLGGNQPQHF.

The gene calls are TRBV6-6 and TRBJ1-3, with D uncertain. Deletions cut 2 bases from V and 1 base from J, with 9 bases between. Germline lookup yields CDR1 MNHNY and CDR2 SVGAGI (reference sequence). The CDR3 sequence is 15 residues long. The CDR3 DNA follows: TGTGCCAGCAGTTACCCCGGCGGATCTGGAAACACCATATATTTT. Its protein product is CASSYPGGSGNTIYF.

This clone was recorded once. The CDR3 DNA sequence: TGTGCCAGCAGTTACTCCCGACAGCTACAAGAGACCCAGTACTTC. Translating gives CASSYSRQLQETQYF. V and J are TRBV6-6 and TRBJ2-5, with D possibly matching TRBD1 (5 bases). This CDR3 comprises 15 residues. Germline V gene data show CDR1 as MNHNY and CDR2 as SVGAGI (reference sequence). The V end was cut by 0 bases, the J end by 2 bases, with 10 bases between.

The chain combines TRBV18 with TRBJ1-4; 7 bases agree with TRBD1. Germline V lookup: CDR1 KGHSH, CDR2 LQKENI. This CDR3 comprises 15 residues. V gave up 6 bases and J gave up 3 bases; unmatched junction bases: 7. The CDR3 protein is CASSRKGAANEKLFF. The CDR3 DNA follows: TGTGCCAGCTCCCGGAAGGGGGCAGCTAATGAAAAACTGTTTTTT.

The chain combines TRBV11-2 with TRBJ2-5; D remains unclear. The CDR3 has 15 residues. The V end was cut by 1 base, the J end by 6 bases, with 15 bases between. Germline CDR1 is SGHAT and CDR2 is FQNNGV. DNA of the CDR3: TGTGCCAGCAGCTTAGGCGAGGTGCAGAGGCAGACCCAGTACTTC. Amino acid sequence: CASSLGEVQRQTQYF.

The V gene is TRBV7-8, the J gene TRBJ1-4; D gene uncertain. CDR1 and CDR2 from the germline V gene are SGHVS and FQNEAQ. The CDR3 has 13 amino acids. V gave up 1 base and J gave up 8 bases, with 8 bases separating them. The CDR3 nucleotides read TGTGCCAGCAGCTTAGTGGGCGGGGAAAAACTGTTTTTT. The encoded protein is CASSLVGGEKLFF.

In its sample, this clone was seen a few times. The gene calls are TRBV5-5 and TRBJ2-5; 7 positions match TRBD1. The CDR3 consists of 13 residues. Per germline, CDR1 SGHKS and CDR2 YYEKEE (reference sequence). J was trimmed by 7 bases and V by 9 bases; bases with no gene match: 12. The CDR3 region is CATKTGSEGTQYF. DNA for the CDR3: TGTGCCACCAAGACAGGGTCAGAAGGGACCCAGTACTTC.

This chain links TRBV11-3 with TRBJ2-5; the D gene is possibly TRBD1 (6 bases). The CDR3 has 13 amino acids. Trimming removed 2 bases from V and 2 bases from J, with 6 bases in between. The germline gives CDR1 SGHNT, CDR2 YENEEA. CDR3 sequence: CASSLQGQETQYF. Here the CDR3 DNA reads TGTGCCAGCAGCTTACAGGGGCAAGAGACCCAGTACTTC.

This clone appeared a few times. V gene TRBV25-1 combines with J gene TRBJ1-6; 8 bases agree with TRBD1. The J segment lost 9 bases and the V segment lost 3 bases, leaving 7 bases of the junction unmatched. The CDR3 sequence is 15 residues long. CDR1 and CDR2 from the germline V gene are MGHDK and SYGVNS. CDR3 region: CASSDRGPESSPLHF. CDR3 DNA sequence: TGTGCCAGCAGTGACAGGGGGCCGGAGAGTTCACCCCTCCACTTT.

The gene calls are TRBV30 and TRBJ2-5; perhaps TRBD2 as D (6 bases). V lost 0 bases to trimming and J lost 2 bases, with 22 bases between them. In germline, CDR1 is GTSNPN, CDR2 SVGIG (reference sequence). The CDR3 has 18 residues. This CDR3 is CAWSVEAGDAGKQETQYF. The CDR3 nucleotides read TGTGCCTGGAGTGTAGAAGCTGGTGACGCGGGGAAGCAAGAGACCCAGTACTTC.

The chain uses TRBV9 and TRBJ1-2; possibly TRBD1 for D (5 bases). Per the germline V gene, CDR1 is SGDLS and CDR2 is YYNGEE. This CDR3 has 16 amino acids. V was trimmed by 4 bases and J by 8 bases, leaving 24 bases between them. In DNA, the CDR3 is TGTGCCAGCAGCCCTCAAGACGGGCAGGGTACGAGGGGCTACACCTTC. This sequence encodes CASSPQDGQGTRGYTF.

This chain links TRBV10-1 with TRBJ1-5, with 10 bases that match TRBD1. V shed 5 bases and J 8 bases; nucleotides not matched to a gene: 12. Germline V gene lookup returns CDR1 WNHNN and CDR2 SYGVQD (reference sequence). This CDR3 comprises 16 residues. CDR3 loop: CASSTTRTGGPKPQHF. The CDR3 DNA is TGCGCCAGCAGTACAACCAGGACAGGGGGTCCAAAGCCCCAGCATTTT.

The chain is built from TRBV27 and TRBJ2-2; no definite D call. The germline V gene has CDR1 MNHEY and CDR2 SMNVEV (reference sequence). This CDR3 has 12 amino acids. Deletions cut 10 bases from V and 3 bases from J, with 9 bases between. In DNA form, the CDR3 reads TGTGCCACCTCGGTAGACACCGGGGAGCTGTTTTTT. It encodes CATSVDTGELFF.

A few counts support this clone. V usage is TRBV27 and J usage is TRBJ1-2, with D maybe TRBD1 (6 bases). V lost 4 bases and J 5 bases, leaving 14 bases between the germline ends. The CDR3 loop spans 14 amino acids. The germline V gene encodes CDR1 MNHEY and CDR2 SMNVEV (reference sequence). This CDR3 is CASSSRDMGYGYTF. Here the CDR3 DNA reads TGTGCCAGCAGTTCCCGGGACATGGGATATGGCTACACCTTC.

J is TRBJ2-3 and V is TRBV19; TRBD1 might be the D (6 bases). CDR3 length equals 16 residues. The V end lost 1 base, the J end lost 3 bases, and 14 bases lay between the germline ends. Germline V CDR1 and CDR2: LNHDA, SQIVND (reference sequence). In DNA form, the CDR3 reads TGTGCCAGTAGTATAGGCTCGGGGCAGGGGACAGATACGCAGTATTTT. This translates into CASSIGSGQGTDTQYF.

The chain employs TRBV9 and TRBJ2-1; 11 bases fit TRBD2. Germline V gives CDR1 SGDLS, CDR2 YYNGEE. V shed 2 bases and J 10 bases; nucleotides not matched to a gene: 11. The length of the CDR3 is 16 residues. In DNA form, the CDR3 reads TGTGCCAGCAGCGTGGGAAGGCTAGCGGGAGGTGGAGAGCAGTTCTTC. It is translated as CASSVGRLAGGGEQFF.

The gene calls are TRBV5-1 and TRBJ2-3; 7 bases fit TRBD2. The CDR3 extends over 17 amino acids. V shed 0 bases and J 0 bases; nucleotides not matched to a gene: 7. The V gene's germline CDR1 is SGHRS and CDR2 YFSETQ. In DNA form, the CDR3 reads TGCGCCAGCAGCTTGGGGGGACTATCGGCTAGCACAGATACGCAGTATTTT. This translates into CASSLGGLSASTDTQYF.

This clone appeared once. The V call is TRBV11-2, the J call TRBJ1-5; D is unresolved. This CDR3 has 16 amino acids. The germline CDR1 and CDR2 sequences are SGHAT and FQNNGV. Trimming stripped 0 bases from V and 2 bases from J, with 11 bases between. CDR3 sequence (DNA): TGTGCCAGCAGCTTAGACCGTTTTACGGGCAATCAGCCCCAGCATTTT. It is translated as CASSLDRFTGNQPQHF.

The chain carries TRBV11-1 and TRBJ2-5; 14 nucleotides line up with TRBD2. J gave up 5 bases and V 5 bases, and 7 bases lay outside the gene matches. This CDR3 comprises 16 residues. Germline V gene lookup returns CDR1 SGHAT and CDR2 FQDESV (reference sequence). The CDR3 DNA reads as TGTGCCAGCAGCCACGGACTAGCGGGAGGAGGGGAGACCCAGTACTTC. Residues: CASSHGLAGGGETQYF.

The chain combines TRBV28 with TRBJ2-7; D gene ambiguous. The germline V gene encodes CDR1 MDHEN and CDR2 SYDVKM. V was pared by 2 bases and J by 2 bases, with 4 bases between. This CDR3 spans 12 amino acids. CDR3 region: CASSLPTYEQYF. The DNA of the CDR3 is TGTGCCAGCAGTTTACCTACCTACGAGCAGTACTTC.

DNA for the CDR3: TGCGCCAGCAGCCGAGCACAGGGGGTGCATGGCTACACCTTC. Translation gives CASSRAQGVHGYTF. The chain employs TRBV4-3 and TRBJ1-2, with 8 nucleotides matching TRBD1. The CDR3 totals 14 residues. Trimming removed 4 bases from V and 6 bases from J; junction bases left unmatched: 7. Germline CDR1 is LGHNA and CDR2 is YSLEER.

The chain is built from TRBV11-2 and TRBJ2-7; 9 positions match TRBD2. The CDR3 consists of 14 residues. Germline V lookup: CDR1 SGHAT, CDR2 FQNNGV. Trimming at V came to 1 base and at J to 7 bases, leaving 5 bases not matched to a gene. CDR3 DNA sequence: TGTGCCAGCAGCTTAGGAGGCGGGGGGGGAGAGCAGTACTTC. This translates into CASSLGGGGGEQYF.

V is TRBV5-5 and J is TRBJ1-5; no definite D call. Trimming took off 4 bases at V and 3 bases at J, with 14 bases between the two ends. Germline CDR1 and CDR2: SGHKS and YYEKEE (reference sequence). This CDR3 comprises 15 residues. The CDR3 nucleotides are TGTGCCAGCAGCAAGCGGTATGGCGACAATCAGCCCCAGCATTTT. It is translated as CASSKRYGDNQPQHF.

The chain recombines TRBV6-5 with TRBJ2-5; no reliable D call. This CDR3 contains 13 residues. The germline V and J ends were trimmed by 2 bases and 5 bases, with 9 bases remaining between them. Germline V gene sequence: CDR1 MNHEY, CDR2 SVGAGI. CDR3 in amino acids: CASSYPPLETQYF. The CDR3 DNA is TGTGCCAGCAGTTACCCCCCCCTTGAGACCCAGTACTTC.

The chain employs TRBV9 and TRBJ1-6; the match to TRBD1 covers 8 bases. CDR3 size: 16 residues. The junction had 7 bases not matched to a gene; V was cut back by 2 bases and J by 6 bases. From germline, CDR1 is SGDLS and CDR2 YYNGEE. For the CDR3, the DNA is TGTGCCAGCAGCGTGGACGGGACAGGAGTTAATTCACCCCTCCACTTT. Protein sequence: CASSVDGTGVNSPLHF. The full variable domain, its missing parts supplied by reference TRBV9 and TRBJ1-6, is DSGVTQTPKHLITATGQRVTLRCSPRSGDLSVYWYQQSLDQGLQFLIQYYNGEERAKGNILERFSAQQFPDLHSELNLSSLELGDSALYFCASSVDGTGVNSPLHFGNGTRLTVT.

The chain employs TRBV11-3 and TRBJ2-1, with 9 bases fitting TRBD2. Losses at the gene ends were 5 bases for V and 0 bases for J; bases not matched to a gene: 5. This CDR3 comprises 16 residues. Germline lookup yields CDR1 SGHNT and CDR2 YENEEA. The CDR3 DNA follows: TGTGCCAGCAGCATTCCGACTAGCGGCTCCTACAATGAGCAGTTCTTC. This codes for CASSIPTSGSYNEQFF. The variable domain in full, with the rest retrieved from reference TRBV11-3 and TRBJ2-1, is EAGVVQSPRYKIIEKKQPVAFWCNPISGHNTLYWYLQNLGQGPELLIRYENEEAVDDSQLPKDRFSAERLKGVDSTLKIQPAELGDSAVYLCASSIPTSGSYNEQFFGPGTRLTVL.

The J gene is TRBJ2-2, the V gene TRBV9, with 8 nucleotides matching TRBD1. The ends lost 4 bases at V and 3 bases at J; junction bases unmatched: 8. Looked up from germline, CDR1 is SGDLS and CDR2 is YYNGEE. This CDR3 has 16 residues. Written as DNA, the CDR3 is TGTGCCAGCAGCACCCCGGGACAGGCGCACACCGGGGAGCTGTTTTTT. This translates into CASSTPGQAHTGELFF.